These 5 T cell receptor beta chains were all obtained from the same sample, sequenced in a study of blood T cell repertoires in COVID-19. Sequencing used immunoSEQ multiplex PCR; TCRdb keeps in-frame clones, though not all of them. Among some 250,000 clones listed, 81% were seen once. The material sequenced was peripheral blood. All receptors derive from a woman aged 80 or over with COVID-19, enrolled during active disease.

The rearrangement links TRBV6-2 or TRBV6-3 to TRBJ1-1, with D unresolved. Per germline, CDR1 MNHEY and CDR2 SVGEGT. With 6 bases removed from V and 8 bases from J, the gap between germline ends came to 13 bases. The CDR3 runs 12 residues. The CDR3 spells CASRYPTNEAFF. The CDR3 DNA reads TGTGCCAGCAGGTACCCGACAAACGAAGCTTTCTTT.

The gene calls are TRBV18 and TRBJ2-7; 8 bases are shared with TRBD1. The CDR3 totals 15 residues. V trimming: 3 bases; J trimming: 5 bases; junction bases outside the gene matches: 9. Germline lookup yields CDR1 KGHSH and CDR2 LQKENI. The CDR3 reads CASSPDRVRFDEQYF. CDR3 in DNA: TGTGCCAGCTCACCGGACAGGGTTAGGTTCGACGAGCAGTACTTC.

Here the CDR3 DNA reads TGTGCCAGCAGCGCAGGGACTCCTGTGGGGGGAAGGGACGAAAAACTGTTTTTT. It specifies CASSAGTPVGGRDEKLFF. J is TRBJ1-4 and V is TRBV7-2; D may be TRBD1 (5 bases). V gave up 5 bases and J gave up 8 bases, with 27 bases separating them. CDR1 and CDR2 (germline): SGHTA, FQGNSA. The CDR3 spans 18 residues.

In DNA form, the CDR3 reads TGTGCCAGCTCACCCCCCGGTACGGCAGATACGCAGTATTTT. As protein: CASSPPGTADTQYF. This rearrangement joins TRBV18 to TRBJ2-3; D ambiguous. The CDR3 is 14 residues long. V shed 3 bases and J shed 4 bases, with 11 bases lying between them. Germline V lookup: CDR1 KGHSH, CDR2 LQKENI.

The chain employs TRBV6-6 and TRBJ1-3; a weak D match, TRBD1 (5 bases). The CDR3 spans 16 residues. V lost 2 bases to trimming and J lost 0 bases, with 11 bases between them. The germline CDR1 and CDR2 sequences are MNHNY and SVGAGI (reference sequence). This CDR3 reads CASSYTETVSGNTIYF. In nucleotides, the CDR3 is TGTGCCAGCAGTTACACCGAGACAGTCTCTGGAAACACCATATATTTT.